What follows are 10 T cell receptor beta chains derived from one specimen sequenced in a study of blood T cell repertoires in COVID-19. Sequencing used immunoSEQ multiplex PCR; TCRdb keeps in-frame clones, though not all of them. The repertoire has 70,000 to 75,000 clones, 79% of them found once; the top ten carry around a quarter. Specimen: peripheral blood. These receptors all come from a man between 60 and 70 years old with active or convalescent COVID-19.

The chain recombines TRBV12-5 with TRBJ2-2, with D tentatively TRBD2 (5 bases). Germline V CDR1 and CDR2: LGHNT, FRNRAP. The germline V and J ends were trimmed by 4 bases and 1 base, with 22 bases remaining between them. This CDR3 is built from 19 residues. The CDR3 nucleotides read TGTGCTAGTGGTTGGTCAGAGTGGGAGCGACCGTTGAACACCGGGGAGCTGTTTTTT. This sequence encodes CASGWSEWERPLNTGELFF.

This clone came up a few times. The chain employs TRBV11-2 and TRBJ1-1, with D perhaps TRBD1 (5 bases). Trimming stripped 1 base from V and 0 bases from J, with 12 bases between. This CDR3 contains 16 residues. Per the germline V gene, CDR1 is SGHAT and CDR2 is FQNNGV. CDR3 in DNA: TGTGCCAGCAGCTTAGGGACCGGACATCTGAACACTGAAGCTTTCTTT. Its translation is CASSLGTGHLNTEAFF.

The gene calls are TRBV11-2 and TRBJ1-3; TRBD1 might be the D (6 bases). CDR1 is SGHAT, CDR2 FQNNGV, per germline. This CDR3 is built from 15 residues. V was shortened by 4 bases and J by 3 bases, with 13 bases between the two germline ends. In DNA form, the CDR3 reads TGTGCCAGCAGCTCCCAGGGGTTTAGTGGAAACACCATATATTTT. This translates into CASSSQGFSGNTIYF. The full variable domain, in which reference TRBV11-2 and TRBJ1-3 provide the parts outside the CDR3, is EAGVAQSPRYKIIEKRQSVAFWCNPISGHATLYWYQQILGQGPKLLIQFQNNGVVDDSQLPKDRFSAERLKGVDSTLKIQPAKLEDSAVYLCASSSQGFSGNTIYFGEGSWLTVV.

The chain uses TRBV5-6 and TRBJ1-2; 8 bases map to TRBD1. V gave up 4 bases and J gave up 6 bases; unmatched junction bases: 11. The CDR3 totals 15 residues. Per germline, CDR1 SGHDT and CDR2 YYEEEE. The CDR3 sequence: CASSDWTGPLDGYTF. CDR3 bases: TGTGCCAGCAGCGATTGGACAGGGCCACTGGATGGCTACACCTTC.

The chain uses TRBV11-2 and TRBJ1-5, with a tentative D call TRBD1 (6 bases). CDR1 and CDR2 from the germline V gene are SGHAT and FQNNGV. V lost 0 bases to trimming and J lost 9 bases, with 12 bases between them. The CDR3 runs 14 residues. CDR3 loop: CASSLETARGPQHF. CDR3 nucleotide sequence: TGTGCCAGCAGCTTAGAAACGGCCAGGGGGCCCCAGCATTTT.

V usage is TRBV9 and J usage is TRBJ2-3; no reliable D call. Germline assignment: CDR1 SGDLS and CDR2 YYNGEE. This CDR3 region has 17 residues. V lost 4 bases and J lost 0, with 18 bases in between. In nucleotides, the CDR3 is TGTGCCAGCAGCCCCGACCTCGAGACTCTAAGCACAGATACGCAGTATTTT. Protein product: CASSPDLETLSTDTQYF. The variable domain in full, completed from reference TRBV9 and TRBJ2-3, reads DSGVTQTPKHLITATGQRVTLRCSPRSGDLSVYWYQQSLDQGLQFLIQYYNGEERAKGNILERFSAQQFPDLHSELNLSSLELGDSALYFCASSPDLETLSTDTQYFGPGTRLTVL.

The genes are TRBV10-3 and TRBJ2-7; 11 nucleotides agree with TRBD2. The CDR3 covers 16 residues. Trimming cost V 7 bases and J 2 bases; bases outside gene matches: 10. Germline CDR1 ENHRY, CDR2 SYGVKD. CDR3 residues: CAITSSGGANPYEQYF. CDR3 nucleotide sequence: TGTGCCATCACGAGTAGCGGGGGGGCTAATCCCTACGAGCAGTACTTC.

This chain connects TRBV29-1 to TRBJ2-7; D might be TRBD2 (6 bases). V lost 2 bases and J 9 bases, leaving 17 bases between the germline ends. Germline loops: CDR1 SQVTM, CDR2 ANQGSEA. The CDR3 is 13 amino acids. The CDR3: CSVETSRGPPQYF. The CDR3 DNA reads TGCAGCGTTGAAACCTCGCGGGGCCCGCCGCAGTACTTC.

V and J are TRBV6-5 and TRBJ2-7; 7 bases match TRBD1. Germline CDR1 MNHEY, CDR2 SVGAGI. The CDR3 is 14 amino acids. Trimming at V came to 6 bases and at J to 0 bases, leaving 5 bases not matched to a gene. The CDR3 spells CASRQGLSSYEQYF. CDR3 in DNA: TGTGCCAGCAGACAGGGGTTGAGCTCCTACGAGCAGTACTTC.

The gene calls are TRBV9 and TRBJ1-3, with 9 bases fitting TRBD1. The CDR3 totals 17 residues. With 3 bases clipped from V and 3 bases from J, the junction kept 10 bases outside the gene matches. The V gene's germline CDR1 is SGDLS and CDR2 YYNGEE. Written as DNA, the CDR3 is TGTGCCAGCAGCGCCCGGGACAGGGAGGTCGGTGGAAACACCATATATTTT. Protein product: CASSARDREVGGNTIYF.